What follows are 4 T cell receptor beta chains derived from one specimen sequenced in a study of blood T cell repertoires in COVID-19. The table came from immunoSEQ multiplex PCR; TCRdb's copy has only in-frame clones and leaves some out. The sample includes about 150,000 clones, approximately 91% seen only once; the top ten take around 2.5%. Sequenced: peripheral blood. The receptor source for this set is a woman aged 65 to 85 with acute or convalescent COVID-19.

This sequence joins TRBV2 and TRBJ1-5; D is perhaps TRBD1 (5 bases). Trimming pared 8 bases from V and 1 base from J, leaving 15 bases between. The CDR3 is made up of 15 amino acids. Germline CDR1 and CDR2: SNHLY and FYNNEI. The CDR3 DNA is TGTGCCAGCTTGAAGGAGGGGAGCAGCAATCAGCCCCAGCATTTT. This encodes CASLKEGSSNQPQHF.

The chain couples TRBV27 to TRBJ1-2; 7 nucleotides agree with TRBD1. The length of the CDR3 is 15 residues. Losses at the gene ends were 5 bases for V and 4 bases for J; bases not matched to a gene: 10. The germline V gene has CDR1 MNHEY and CDR2 SMNVEV (reference sequence). The CDR3: CASSPNRGGGYGYTF. The CDR3, as DNA: TGTGCCAGCAGTCCAAACAGGGGTGGCGGCTATGGCTACACCTTC.

A single count supports this clone. The chain carries TRBV19 and TRBJ2-3, with TRBD1 matching 9 bases. Germline V lookup: CDR1 LNHDA, CDR2 SQIVND (reference sequence). After removal of 6 bases from V and 1 base from J, the junction contained 8 bases not matched to a gene. There are 16 residues in the CDR3. As DNA, the CDR3 is TGTGCCAGTAGCAGAAACGGACAGGGGCGCACAGATACGCAGTATTTT. Amino acid sequence: CASSRNGQGRTDTQYF.

The rearrangement uses TRBV5-6 and TRBJ1-2; TRBD1 is a possible D gene (6 bases). Trimming pared 5 bases from V and 7 bases from J, leaving 18 bases between. CDR1 is SGHDT and CDR2 is YYEEEE in the germline V gene. This CDR3 is 14 amino acids long. The CDR3 loop is CASRVNLGAPGYTF. The CDR3 DNA sequence: TGTGCCAGCAGAGTGAACTTGGGGGCCCCTGGCTACACCTTC.